A selection of T cell receptor beta chains follows, all from one sample in a study of shared clonotypes between healthy human individuals. Sequencing used immunoSEQ multiplex PCR; TCRdb keeps in-frame clones, though not all of them. The data hold about 820,000 clones, with around 92% observed a single time. The sequenced sample consisted of naive CD8+ T cells sorted from blood. The receptor set was obtained from a man under 40 in good health. CDR3s leave out the opening cysteine and the closing phenylalanine or tryptophan.

v_gene	j_gene	CDR3aa
TRBV6-5	TRBJ2-7	ASSYFEAGASYEQY
TRBV7-6	TRBJ2-3	ASSLPSGTTDTQY
TRBV15	TRBJ2-2	ATSRAITGNTGELF
TRBV6-6	TRBJ1-1	ASSLGESTEAF
TRBV30	TRBJ2-3	AWSSSSITDTQY
TRBV9	TRBJ1-1	ASSVEQGAGTEAF
TRBV9	TRBJ2-1	ASSNRLAGGSYNEQF
TRBV27	TRBJ2-1	ASSLASGSRNEQF
TRBV4-1	TRBJ1-4	ASSQGPLQDEKLF
TRBV7-3	TRBJ2-7	ASSPWGGGEQY
TRBV27	TRBJ2-7	ASRYIGQGGRVSYEQY
TRBV21-1	TRBJ2-1	AILQKRGTHEQF
TRBV10-3	TRBJ1-1	AIRDSDTEAF
TRBV19	TRBJ1-1	ASSMAGRGSWTEAF
TRBV28	TRBJ2-7	ASSLGSLQANYEQY
TRBV5-8	TRBJ2-1	ASSLVAAAEF
TRBV15	TRBJ2-5	ATSRGQGRETQY
TRBV27	TRBJ2-7	ASSLSLTGTYEQY
TRBV12-5	TRBJ2-3	ASGLTSGGTDTQY
TRBV6-5	TRBJ2-1	ASSYRGVNEQF
TRBV10-2	TRBJ1-2	ASSPKDYGYT
TRBV7-8	TRBJ2-1	ASSSLLLGQEYNEQF
TRBV7-3	TRBJ2-1	ASSSPLSGGPINEQF
TRBV28	TRBJ1-1	ASSFGQGYEAF
TRBV15	TRBJ1-1	ATSRGLSGLGTEAF
TRBV9	TRBJ2-7	ASSGPLSYEQY
TRBV18	TRBJ2-7	ASSLRDRETYEQY
TRBV7-9	TRBJ2-5	ASLGGETQY
TRBV5-1	TRBJ2-3	ASSGPGTSGRVTEHTQY
TRBV11-2	TRBJ2-2	ASSLGAGNTGELF
TRBV27	TRBJ2-7	ASSSQRDRPDEQY
TRBV6-1	TRBJ2-2	ASSGGLMAGELF
TRBV6-5	TRBJ2-7	ASSPNPGRMQY
TRBV27	TRBJ1-5	ASSLTSNQPQH
TRBV11-2	TRBJ2-1	ASSLEIQGRYNEQF
TRBV27	TRBJ1-4	ASSFRRDVSEKLF
TRBV5-6	TRBJ2-1	ASSSPSGTPGWAYNEQF
TRBV7-2	TRBJ2-1	ASSFPGQGINEQF
TRBV9	TRBJ2-7	ASSVAGGSSYEQY
TRBV2	TRBJ2-6	ASSGELTHSGANVLT
TRBV10-2	TRBJ1-2	ASSDPGQGPTYGYT
TRBV11-2	TRBJ2-1	ASSLRGSHEQF
TRBV5-6	TRBJ2-2	ASSLAQGGLVFTGELF
TRBV7-9	TRBJ2-2	ASSLADGAPPGELF
TRBV27	TRBJ1-1	ASSLENPGHSNTEAF
TRBV29-1	TRBJ2-6	SVEEEGANVLT
TRBV28	TRBJ2-7	ASTGDYRGKTQEQY
TRBV28	TRBJ1-4	ASSWGAGVVDEKLF
TRBV11-2	TRBJ2-7	ASSLGRDPAYEQY
TRBV11-2	TRBJ2-5	ASSLIAGYQETQY
TRBV5-1	TRBJ2-7	ASSLGGSPPYEQY